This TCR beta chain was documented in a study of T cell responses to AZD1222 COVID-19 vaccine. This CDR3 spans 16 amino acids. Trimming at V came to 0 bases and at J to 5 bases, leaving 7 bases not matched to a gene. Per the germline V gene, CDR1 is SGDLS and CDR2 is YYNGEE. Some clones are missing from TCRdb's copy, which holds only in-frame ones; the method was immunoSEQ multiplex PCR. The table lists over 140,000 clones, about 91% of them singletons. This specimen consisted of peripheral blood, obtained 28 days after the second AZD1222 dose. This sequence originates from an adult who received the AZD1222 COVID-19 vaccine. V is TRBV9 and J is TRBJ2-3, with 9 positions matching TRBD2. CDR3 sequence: CASSVGPSGTGDTQYF. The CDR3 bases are TGTGCCAGCAGCGTAGGCCCTAGCGGGACGGGAGATACGCAGTATTTT.